This T cell receptor (beta chain) stems from a study of cytomegalovirus exposure and HLA in healthy donors. Findings of the study overall: Researchers counted around 180 TCR beta chains as cytomegalovirus-associated. The TCR clusters that emerged in the first cohort tended, a later analysis found, to co-occur in the roughly 130 validation repertoires. In vitro testing confirmed three CMV-associated chains as specific for CMV antigens.

On this clone itself: The antigen remains unidentified.

Clones were read by immunoSEQ multiplex PCR, and TCRdb kept only the in-frame ones, dropping some. The profile shows about 190,000 clones, roughly 84% of them singletons. CDR1 is SQVTM and CDR2 is ANQGSEA in the germline V gene. The CDR3 contains 14 residues. V shed 6 bases and J 3 bases; nucleotides not matched to a gene: 7. The origin of this receptor is a man in his late teens or twenties in good health and CMV-seropositive. V and J are TRBV29-1 and TRBJ2-3, with 9 nucleotides matching TRBD1. Input material: PBMCs. CDR3 DNA sequence: TGCAGCGTAACCGGACAGGGGATGACAGATACGCAGTATTTT. Translation gives CSVTGQGMTDTQYF.